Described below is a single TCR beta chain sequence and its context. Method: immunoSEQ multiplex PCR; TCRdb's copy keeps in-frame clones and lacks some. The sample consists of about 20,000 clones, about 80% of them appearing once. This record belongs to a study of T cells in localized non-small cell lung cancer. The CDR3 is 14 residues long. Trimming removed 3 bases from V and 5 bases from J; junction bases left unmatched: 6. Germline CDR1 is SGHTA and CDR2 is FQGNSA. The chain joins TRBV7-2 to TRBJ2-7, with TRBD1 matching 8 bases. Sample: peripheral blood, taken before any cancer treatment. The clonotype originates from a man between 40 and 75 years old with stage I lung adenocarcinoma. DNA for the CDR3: TGTGCCAGCAGCTTGGGGACAGGATCGCACGAGCAGTACTTC. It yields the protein CASSLGTGSHEQYF.